The clone carrying this TCR beta chain showed up just a few times. What it recognizes is unknown. This entry comes from a study of molecular identifiers for immune sequencing clone quantification. Study-wide points: A shared barcode on identical TCR molecules could lead to underestimated sizes for highly expanded clones. One cell's worth of spiked Jurkat TCR RNA was reportedly detectable among 1 million or so naive cells.

Naive CD8 T cells were sorted as CD8+CD4-CCR7+CD45RA+. Previously published methods and listed TCR primers were used for the bulk TCR libraries. TCRdb itself ran the PCR reads through MiXCR, one entry per CDR3 protein. Here the sample spans 300,000 to 350,000 distinct CDR3 sequences, about a fifth being singletons. The CDR3 is 12 amino acids. V was trimmed by 4 bases and J by 5 bases, leaving 9 bases between them. Germline V gene sequence: CDR1 SGHNT, CDR2 YYREEE (reference sequence). V gene TRBV5-4 combines with J gene TRBJ2-5, with D hard to call. Sequencing input: naive CD8+ T cells from blood, with Jurkat cell RNA spiked in. Subset defined: FACS-sorted CD8+CD4-CCR7+CD45RA+ naive T cells. The receptor comes from a human donor in good health. Some libraries in this study had Jurkat cell RNA spiked in. The CDR3, as DNA: TGTGCCAGCAGCGGAGCCGAGGAGACCCAGTACTTC. Protein: CASSGAEETQYF.